This TCR beta chain was identified during a study of blood T cell repertoires in COVID-19 (dated by TCRdb to 2019 to 2021). Regarding the complete study: Samples covering the acute and convalescent phases of COVID-19 were provided by collaborators in the United States, Italy and Spain. Nearly every sample came with metadata listing a de-identified subject ID, COVID-19 status, age in years and sex. The repertoires were made available in a free public database intended to serve as a resource for research on the immune response to SARS-CoV-2. The dataset comprised deeply sampled blood TCRbeta repertoires from subjects exposed to, actively infected with, or recovered from COVID-19. Where available, HLA class I and class II types were taken from metadata supplied by the sample provider and were not determined by assay-based typing. The prospective study material was composed of cDNA or gDNA derived from T cells, B-cell-depleted T cells, or PBMCs. Samples were obtained from the ongoing ImmuneRACE study (first 160 participants) and from about 1,300 subjects provided by 6 global collaborators.

Trimming leaves V shorter by 3 bases and J shorter by 0 bases, with the junction holding 7 bases beyond the gene matches. The CDR3 contains 17 residues, cysteine and phenylalanine counted. Here the CDR3 DNA is all that survives: 51 bases in frame from base 1. According to the germline V gene (reference sequence), CDR1 reads PRHDT and CDR2 reads FYEKMQ. TCRbeta CDR3 regions were amplified from genomic DNA by means of the immunoSEQ Assay, a bias-controlled multiplex PCR. As for the original processing: Within the assay, amplification of reference gene primers was used to estimate how many nucleated cells each sample contained. To quantify the absolute abundance of each unique TCRbeta CDR3 rearrangement, sequence reads were collapsed and filtered. For each sample, productive Simpson clonality was calculated as the square root of Simpson's diversity index over productive rearrangements. TCRdb limited this immuneACCESS table to in-frame rearrangements with V and J called. A share of clones is missing; checked studies link under half to unresolved V genes, and the rest is unexplained. Clone size and the V and J calls come from that table; the DNA yielded D and trimming. The sample table records some 230,000 clones; 85% of these occur just once. The ten largest clones capture around 0.98% of the sample.

As regards this clone: The antigen it binds to is not known. No base quality information exists; no much larger clone differs at one position.

On the study overall, not on this receptor specifically: How much clinical and demographic metadata was included differed by source and by participant, and the metadata was provided uncurated.

Each collaborating institution followed its own protocols to collect whole blood in K2EDTA tubes. Collaborator samples were shipped for TCRbeta analysis as frozen whole blood, isolated PBMCs, or DNA extracted from either sample type. The origin of this receptor is a man aged 35 to 55 with acute or convalescent COVID-19. The specimen was peripheral blood. Recombination linked TRBV13 to TRBJ1-4; 7 bases in the middle match TRBD1. The CDR3 protein is CASSFGAGTATNEKLFF. At the DNA level, the sequence is TGTGCCAGCAGCTTCGGGGCGGGGACAGCAACTAATGAAAAACTGTTTTTT. With the portions outside the CDR3 filled from the reference TRBV13 and TRBJ1-4 genes, the complete variable region becomes AAGVIQSPRHLIKEKRETATLKCYPIPRHDTVYWYQQGPGQDPQFLISFYEKMQSDKGSIPDRFSAQQFSDYHSELNMSSLELGDSALYFCASSFGAGTATNEKLFFGSGTQLSVL.